The 5 T cell receptor beta chains listed next were all sequenced from one sample in a study of blood T cell repertoires in COVID-19. Some clones are missing from TCRdb's copy, which holds only in-frame ones; the method was immunoSEQ multiplex PCR. The table shows about 120,000 clones, with around 80% occurring only once. Sequenced: peripheral blood. The source is a man older than 75 with active or convalescent COVID-19.

The chain is built from TRBV6-2 or TRBV6-3 and TRBJ1-2, with 7 bases that match TRBD1. Germline V gene data show CDR1 as MNHEY and CDR2 as SVGEGT. The V and J ends lost 5 bases and 4 bases, in that order; junction bases with no gene match: 4. The CDR3 is 13 residues long. CDR3 region: CASSRHRGYGYTF. The DNA of the CDR3 is TGTGCCAGCAGTCGCCACAGGGGCTATGGCTACACCTTC.

The V gene is TRBV3-1 (or the pseudogene TRBV3-2), the J gene TRBJ1-2; D gene ambiguous. Germline-derived CDR1 and CDR2 are LGHDT and YNNKEL (reference sequence). The V end was cut by 4 bases, the J end by 2 bases, with 17 bases between. The CDR3 extends over 16 amino acids. The CDR3 coding sequence is TGTGCCAGCAGCCGCATCACACCGGAGGGCAACTATGGCTACACCTTC. It translates to CASSRITPEGNYGYTF.

V gene TRBV7-2 combines with J gene TRBJ1-1, with D possibly matching TRBD1 (5 bases). CDR1 and CDR2 (germline): SGHTA, FQGNSA. The germline V and J ends were trimmed by 1 base and 6 bases, with 12 bases remaining between them. This CDR3 is built from 14 residues. Here the CDR3 DNA reads TGTGCCAGCAGCTTAGGCGGGGCACGCGCTGAAGCTTTCTTT. Amino acid sequence: CASSLGGARAEAFF.

The chain links TRBV4-1 to TRBJ1-2; D not resolved. CDR1 is MGHRA, CDR2 YSYEKL, per germline. The CDR3 has 14 residues. Deletions cut 4 bases from V and 2 bases from J, with 11 bases between. CDR3 sequence: CASSPQVVNYGYTF. The DNA for the CDR3 is TGCGCCAGCAGCCCTCAGGTGGTGAACTATGGCTACACCTTC.

Only a few counts were recorded for this clone. The chain employs TRBV28 and TRBJ1-4, with 8 bases matching TRBD1. Germline values: CDR1 MDHEN, CDR2 SYDVKM. Germline trimming cut 5 bases from V and 14 bases from J; bases unmatched to any gene: 7. This CDR3 has 12 residues. CDR3 DNA sequence: TGTGCCAGCAGTACCGACAGGGGCAGGCTGTTTTTT. Residues: CASSTDRGRLFF.